This section outlines one T cell receptor beta chain sequence together with its context. This clonotype has ten or more counts. Its antigen remains unidentified. Base qualities are not recorded, but no much larger clone differs from it by a single base. Libraries from unsorted PBMCs were made from 2 million PBMCs kept in RNAlater at -80 degrees C until RNA extraction. Multiple sclerosis patients were enrolled in a US clinical protocol evaluating disease progression by magnetic resonance imaging. Peripheral blood was subjected to Ficoll-Hypaque density gradient centrifugation to isolate PBMCs, which were then cryopreserved in liquid nitrogen. The CDR3 numbers 11 residues from cysteine through phenylalanine. Just the 33-base CDR3 DNA is kept, in frame starting at base 1. CDR1 and CDR2 were assigned from the germline V gene (reference sequence) as DFQATT and SNEGSKA. The junction shows trimming of 7 bases on V and 5 bases on J, plus 11 bases between the germline ends.

The source of the sample is a study of neurological immune-mediated disorders (dated by TCRdb to the late 2010s). A note on the overall study: Among the approximately 35 multiple sclerosis patients, relapsing-remitting MS accounted for about 31 and secondary progressive MS accounted for 3. Peripheral blood TCR-beta repertoires from patients with HTLV-I-associated myelopathy (HAM/TSP), patients with multiple sclerosis, and healthy controls were compared in the study using UMI-based sequencing. The roughly 100 TCR-beta libraries covered PBMC samples along with longitudinal samples, technical triplicates, and paired sorted CD4+ and CD8+ T-cell subsets. The cohort included approximately 68 subjects: roughly 14 with HAM/TSP, around 34 with multiple sclerosis, and some 20 healthy controls.

cDNA was synthesized by template-switch 5'RACE using a primer with a 10-nucleotide random unique molecular identifier that tagged each TCR transcript. Every sequencing run yielded over 170 million TCR-beta sequences covering 15-18 subjects. The RNeasy kit was used for extraction of total RNA. Using the KAPA Real-time Library Amplification kit, TCR-beta VDJ regions were amplified with primers for the TCR constant region and the 5'RACE anchor. A first PCR added sample indexes and Illumina adaptors, and a second PCR then raised library yield. After purification with Ampure beads, the TCR product of roughly 650 bp was size-selected on a 2% E-gel SizeSelection system. Before pooling, libraries had their quality checked on a Bioanalyzer, their concentration measured with Qubit, and their quantity determined with the Kapa Library Quantification kit. An Illumina HiSeq 2500 was used to sequence the libraries paired-end at 2 x 150 bp. To increase sequence diversity, roughly 24-31% phiX was spiked into each library pool. Processing in the source paper ran as follows. Quality-filtered reads were processed with the UMI-based MiGEC pipeline, and over 75% of raw TCR sequences were removed by the MiGEC pipeline during error correction. IMGT germline references were used for alignment of VDJ genes, and clonotypes were defined by a unique CDR3 amino acid sequence together with V-J genes. Clonal expansion, Shannon diversity, and CDR3 relatedness (CalcPairwiseDistances, ClusterSamples) were evaluated with VDJtools, and phylogenetic trees were built with CLCbio workbench. Using coefficient-of-variation modelling across technical triplicates, the study counted a clone as expanded if it had at least 8 unique UMIs. TCRdb took the public reads, trimmed them with fastp at Q25, ran MiXCR for clone calling and kept in-frame beta chains. Entries that share a CDR3 protein sequence are merged under the most common genes and DNA. TCRdb's processing, not the authors', yielded these V and J calls. A total of tens of thousands of distinct CDR3 sequences appear in this sample, over 3% of them only once. Jointly, the top ten make up approximately 5.8% of the sample.

The full study reports these points: Phylogenetic analysis grouped repertoires from 18 of 34 MS patients into a cluster of related CDR3 sequences, suggesting a possible repertoire-level signature. No clinical or MRI features were associated with the MS cluster, and the authors said that larger cohorts are needed. TCR clonal expansion was highest in HAM/TSP patients and lowest in MS patients, with MS patients falling below even healthy controls. No identical CDR3 amino acid sequences were found to be shared among expanded clones across subjects, suggesting that TCR-beta repertoires were private in all groups.

The rearranged segments are TRBV20-1 and TRBJ2-5, with the D gene uncertain. The specimen was PBMCs. The receptor's source is a man aged 35-49 years with multiple sclerosis. The bases read TGCAGTGTCGTGTCTCGGGAGACCCAGTACTTC. This encodes CSVVSRETQYF.